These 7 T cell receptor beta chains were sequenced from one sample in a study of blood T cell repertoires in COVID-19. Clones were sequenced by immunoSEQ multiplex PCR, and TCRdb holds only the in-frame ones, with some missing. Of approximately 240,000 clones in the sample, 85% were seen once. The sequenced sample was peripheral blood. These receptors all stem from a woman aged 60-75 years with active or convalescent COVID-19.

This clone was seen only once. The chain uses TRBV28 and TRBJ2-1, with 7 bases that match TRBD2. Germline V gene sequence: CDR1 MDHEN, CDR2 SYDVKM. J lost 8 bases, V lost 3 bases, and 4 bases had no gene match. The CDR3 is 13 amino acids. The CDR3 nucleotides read TGTGCCAGCAGTTTCTGGGGAGGGGATGAGCAGTTCTTC. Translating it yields CASSFWGGDEQFF.

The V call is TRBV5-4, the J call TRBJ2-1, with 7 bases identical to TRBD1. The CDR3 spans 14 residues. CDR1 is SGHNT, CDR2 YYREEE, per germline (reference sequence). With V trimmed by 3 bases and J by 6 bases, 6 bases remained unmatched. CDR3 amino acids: CASSYDRAGNEQFF. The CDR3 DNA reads TGTGCCAGCAGCTACGACAGGGCAGGCAATGAGCAGTTCTTC.

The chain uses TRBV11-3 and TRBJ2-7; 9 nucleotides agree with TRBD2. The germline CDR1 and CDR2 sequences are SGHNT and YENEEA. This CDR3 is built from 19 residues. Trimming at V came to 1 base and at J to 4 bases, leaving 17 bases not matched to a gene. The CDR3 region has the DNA TGTGCCAGCAGCTTAGTTTTCGGGGGCGCCGGGACTAGCAAATACGAGCAGTACTTC. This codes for CASSLVFGGAGTSKYEQYF.

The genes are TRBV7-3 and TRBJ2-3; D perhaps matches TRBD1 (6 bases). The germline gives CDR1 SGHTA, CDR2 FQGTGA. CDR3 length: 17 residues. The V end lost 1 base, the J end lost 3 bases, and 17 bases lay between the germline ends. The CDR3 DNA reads TGTGCCAGCAGCTTAATGGGGGCGGGCTACAGAACAGATACGCAGTATTTT. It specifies CASSLMGAGYRTDTQYF. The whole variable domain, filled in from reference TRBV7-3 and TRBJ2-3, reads GAGVSQTPSNKVTEKGKYVELRCDPISGHTALYWYRQSLGQGPEFLIYFQGTGAADDSGLPNDRFFAVRPEGSVSTLKIQRTERGDSAVYLCASSLMGAGYRTDTQYFGPGTRLTVL.

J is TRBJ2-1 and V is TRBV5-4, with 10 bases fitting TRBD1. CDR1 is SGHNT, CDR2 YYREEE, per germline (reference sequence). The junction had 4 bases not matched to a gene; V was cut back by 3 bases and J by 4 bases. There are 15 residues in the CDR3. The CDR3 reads CASSWDRGVYNEQFF. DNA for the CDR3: TGTGCCAGCAGCTGGGACAGGGGAGTATACAATGAGCAGTTCTTC.

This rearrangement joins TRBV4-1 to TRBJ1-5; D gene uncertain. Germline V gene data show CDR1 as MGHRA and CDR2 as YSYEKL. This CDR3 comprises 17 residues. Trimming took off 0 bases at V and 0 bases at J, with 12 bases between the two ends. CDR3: CASSQESEDYSNQPQHF. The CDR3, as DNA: TGCGCCAGCAGCCAAGAGTCAGAAGATTATAGCAATCAGCCCCAGCATTTT.

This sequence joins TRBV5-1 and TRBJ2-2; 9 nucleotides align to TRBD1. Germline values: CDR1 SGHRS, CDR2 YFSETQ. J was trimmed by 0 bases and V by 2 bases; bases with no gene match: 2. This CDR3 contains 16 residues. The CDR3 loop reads CASSLWTGANTGELFF. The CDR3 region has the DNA TGCGCCAGCAGCTTATGGACAGGGGCGAACACCGGGGAGCTGTTTTTT.